These 14 T cell receptor beta chains originate from one sample sequenced in a study of blood T cells in healthy people across ages. The authors ran a second PCR of about 7 to 11 cycles using a sample-barcoded 5' primer and a J-beta primer mix. MiXCR, applied by TCRdb to the 5' RACE reads, yields one record per CDR3 protein. The data hold roughly 800,000 distinct CDR3 sequences, with 55% to 75% observed a single time. Source material: blood. Receptors originate from a man younger than 40 in good health.

The chain carries TRBV3-1 and TRBJ2-5; D is tentatively TRBD1 or TRBD2 (5 bases each). The J call may not be correct, given that the DNA end is closer to TRBJ2-1. Per germline, CDR1 LGHDT and CDR2 YNNKEL (reference sequence). This CDR3 has 12 amino acids. The CDR3 reads CASSPSGTIQFF. CDR3 bases: TGTGCCAGCAGCCCCTCCGGGACCATCCAGTTCTTC.

This clonotype was recorded many times. The V call is TRBV6-5, the J call TRBJ2-7; 8 bases are shared with TRBD1. From germline, CDR1 is MNHEY and CDR2 SVGAGI. The CDR3 has 14 amino acids. V lost 2 bases, J lost 8 bases, and 8 bases stayed unmatched. CDR3 bases: TGTGCCAGCAGTTACGACGACAGGGGTCATAAGCAGTACTTC. Translated: CASSYDDRGHKQYF.

The chain uses TRBV19 and TRBJ2-1; D may be TRBD2 (6 bases). The CDR3 length is 14 residues. The germline V gene has CDR1 LNHDA and CDR2 SQIVND (reference sequence). V dropped 4 bases and J dropped 7 bases, with 14 bases sitting between them. CDR3 coding DNA: TGTGCCAGTAGTAGGGCGCGGGATCGTAATGAGCAGTTCTTC. This translates into CASSRARDRNEQFF.

The chain has TRBV7-9 and TRBJ1-2; D is perhaps TRBD1 (6 bases). Trimming took off 7 bases at V and 3 bases at J, with 21 bases between the two ends. The CDR3 has 16 amino acids. Germline V lookup: CDR1 SEHNR, CDR2 FQNEAQ (reference sequence). The CDR3 nucleotides are TGTGCCAGCACCTCTGCTAGGACAGCCCCAGACTATGGCTACACCTTC. Translating it yields CASTSARTAPDYGYTF.

This sequence joins TRBV6-1 and TRBJ2-5; TRBD1 is a possible D gene (5 bases). From germline, CDR1 is MNHNS and CDR2 SASEGT. V lost 5 bases and J lost 2, with 21 bases in between. CDR3 length equals 17 residues. In DNA, the CDR3 is TGTGCCAGCAGTAATGGACAACCCTCGTCCCATCAAGAGACCCAGTACTTC. Protein sequence: CASSNGQPSSHQETQYF.

The gene calls are TRBV15 and TRBJ2-7; 10 bases fit TRBD2. Germline lookup yields CDR1 LNHNV and CDR2 YYDKDF (reference sequence). This CDR3 comprises 15 residues. Trimming took 3 bases from V and 1 from J; bases not matched to a gene: 3. CDR3 coding DNA: TGTGCCACCAGCAGTGGGACTAGCGAGTCCTACGAGCAGTACTTC. Translation: CATSSGTSESYEQYF.

V and J are TRBV7-9 and TRBJ1-2; the D gene is possibly TRBD1 (5 bases). V was shortened by 5 bases and J by 6 bases, with 16 bases between the two germline ends. Per germline, CDR1 SEHNR and CDR2 FQNEAQ (reference sequence). The CDR3 consists of 14 residues. CDR3 sequence (DNA): TGTGCCAGCAGCCCAGGGACCTCTAATGATGGCTACACCTTC. Its translation: CASSPGTSNDGYTF.

The chain is built from TRBV4-2 and TRBJ2-3; no reliable D call. The CDR3 consists of 13 residues. In germline, CDR1 is LGHNA, CDR2 YNFKEQ. V dropped 1 base and J dropped 3 bases, with 5 bases sitting between them. DNA for the CDR3: TGTGCCAGCAGCCAAGTGTTGACAGATACGCAGTATTTT. Its protein is CASSQVLTDTQYF.

In its sample, this clonotype was seen a few times. V is TRBV29-1 and J is TRBJ1-2; 10 positions agree with TRBD1. CDR1 is SQVTM and CDR2 is ANQGSEA in the germline V gene. Unmatched junction bases numbered 6, after V lost 8 bases and J lost 6 bases. The CDR3 length is 12 residues. CDR3 loop: CSTPGTGDGYTF. Written as DNA, the CDR3 is TGCAGCACCCCCGGGACAGGGGATGGCTACACCTTC.

This clonotype showed up just once. This chain links TRBV20-1 with TRBJ2-5; no definite D call. The germline V gene has CDR1 DFQATT and CDR2 SNEGSKA (reference sequence). The CDR3 consists of 13 residues. Trimming removed 2 bases from V and 11 bases from J, with 18 bases in between. DNA of the CDR3: TGCAGTGCTAGATACTACATCTACAATGAGCAGTACTTC. It codes for CSARYYIYNEQYF.

This chain joins TRBV27 and TRBJ2-3, with D perhaps matching TRBD2 (6 bases). The CDR3 extends over 15 amino acids. Germline CDR1 MNHEY, CDR2 SMNVEV (reference sequence). Trimming left V 5 bases short and J 4 bases short, with 16 bases between. In DNA form, the CDR3 reads TGTGCCAGCAGTCTAGTCCCCGGGGGTTCAGATACGCAGTATTTT. Protein sequence: CASSLVPGGSDTQYF.

J is TRBJ2-3 and V is TRBV4-2, with D maybe TRBD2 (6 bases). This CDR3 contains 17 residues. V lost 5 bases and J lost 1, with 19 bases in between. The germline CDR1 and CDR2 sequences are LGHNA and YNFKEQ. The CDR3, as DNA: TGTGCCAGCAGCGAAGGAGGGGCTCTCGGGCGCACAGATACGCAGTATTTT. Residues: CASSEGGALGRTDTQYF.

The chain couples TRBV7-2 to TRBJ2-1, with 8 bases aligning to TRBD2. The junction had 10 bases not matched to a gene; V was cut back by 5 bases and J by 7 bases. The CDR3 is 15 amino acids. Per germline, CDR1 SGHTA and CDR2 FQGNSA. The CDR3 nucleotides read TGTGCCAGCAGCGAAAGAGCGGGAGAACCAAATGAGCAGTTCTTC. This translates into CASSERAGEPNEQFF.

V is TRBV7-2 and J is TRBJ2-7; D uncertain. The CDR3 is 15 amino acids. The V gene lost 1 base and the J gene lost 0 bases, with 10 bases spanning the gap. Germline values: CDR1 SGHTA, CDR2 FQGNSA. The CDR3 DNA reads TGTGCCAGCAGCTTAGGAGGTCGGATCTCCTACGAGCAGTACTTC. Residues: CASSLGGRISYEQYF.